Detailed here is one T cell receptor (beta chain). The data belong to a study of blood T cell repertoires in COVID-19. Overall study context: From the United States, Italy and Spain came samples of acute and convalescent COVID-19. PBMCs, B-cell-depleted T cells, or T cells provided the cDNA or gDNA that made up the material.

Trimming at V came to 4 bases and at J to 12 bases, leaving 11 bases not matched to a gene. The CDR3 contains 13 residues. The germline V gene has CDR1 LGHDT and CDR2 YNNKEL (reference sequence). Assay used: immunoSEQ multiplex PCR; TCRdb lists only in-frame clones, some missing. In the table there are 180,000 or so clones, approximately 85% of which are singletons. The TCR sequence derives from a human donor with active or convalescent COVID-19. The donor label of this sample is uncertain. Sequenced sample: peripheral blood. The chain uses TRBV3-1 (or the pseudogene TRBV3-2) and TRBJ1-2, with 7 bases aligning to TRBD1. The CDR3 reads CASSPGTAVVNTF. The CDR3 nucleotides read TGTGCCAGCAGCCCAGGGACAGCTGTAGTGAACACCTTC.